The 12 T cell receptor beta chains below come from one sample, sequenced in a study of CD8+ T cells in alopecia areata. The treatment here: oral pan-JAK inhibitor, 5-10 mg twice daily. The sequencing template was cDNA reverse transcribed from extracted RNA. Profiling relied on immunoSEQ multiplex PCR, and the TCRdb table lists in-frame clones only, not all of them. The sample has about 99,000 clones; around 86% are singletons. Material: CD8+ T cells sorted from blood, obtained at approximately week 30, from a patient treated with tofacitinib. All receptors derive from a human donor with alopecia areata.

V usage is TRBV9 and J usage is TRBJ1-1, with 7 bases matching TRBD1. V was clipped by 2 bases and J by 1 base; unmatched bases: 5. The germline gives CDR1 SGDLS, CDR2 YYNGEE. The CDR3 length is 15 residues. The CDR3: CASSVDGTANTEAFF. CDR3 coding DNA: TGTGCCAGCAGCGTGGATGGGACAGCGAACACTGAAGCTTTCTTT.

The gene calls are TRBV7-9 and TRBJ2-7; D remains unclear. Germline V gene data show CDR1 as SEHNR and CDR2 as FQNEAQ (reference sequence). The germline V and J ends were trimmed by 1 base and 3 bases, with 7 bases remaining between them. The CDR3 is 13 residues long. The CDR3 nucleotides are TGTGCCAGCAGCTTAGAGCCCTTCTACGAGCAGTACTTC. Protein: CASSLEPFYEQYF.

In its sample, this clone was seen once. The chain links TRBV9 to TRBJ1-2; D might be TRBD1 (5 bases). The V gene lost 3 bases and the J gene lost 8 bases, with 5 bases spanning the gap. Germline V gene sequence: CDR1 SGDLS, CDR2 YYNGEE. The CDR3 has 10 amino acids. The CDR3 sequence: CASSGGGYTF. The CDR3 coding sequence is TGTGCCAGCAGCGGGGGCGGCTACACCTTC.

V usage is TRBV27 and J usage is TRBJ1-2; D may be TRBD1 (5 bases). CDR3 length: 15 amino acids. Germline V gives CDR1 MNHEY, CDR2 SMNVEV (reference sequence). The V end lost 0 bases, the J end lost 8 bases, and 16 bases lay between the germline ends. The CDR3 reads CASSLSVGGRGGYTF. The CDR3 nucleotides read TGTGCCAGCAGTTTATCGGTGGGCGGCCGGGGGGGCTACACCTTC.

The chain uses TRBV5-4 and TRBJ2-7, with D unresolved. This CDR3 contains 14 residues. Germline V gives CDR1 SGHNT, CDR2 YYREEE (reference sequence). The ends were cut back, 4 bases at V and 2 bases at J, with 13 bases in the middle. For the CDR3, the DNA is TGTGCCAGCAGCGATGCCCGGGCTACCTACGAGCAGTACTTC. Translating it yields CASSDARATYEQYF. The full variable domain, with the rest looked up from reference TRBV5-4 and TRBJ2-7, is ETGVTQSPTHLIKTRGQQVTLRCSSQSGHNTVSWYQQALGQGPQFIFQYYREEENGRGNFPPRFSGLQFPNYSSELNVNALELDDSALYLCASSDARATYEQYFGPGTRLTVT.

This rearrangement joins TRBV10-3 to TRBJ1-1; D ambiguous. Trimming cost V 3 bases and J 3 bases, with 11 bases left between them. CDR3 size: 14 residues. The germline CDR1 and CDR2 sequences are ENHRY and SYGVKD. This chain's CDR3 is CAISESGKDTEAFF. The CDR3 DNA reads TGTGCCATCAGTGAATCGGGAAAAGACACTGAAGCTTTCTTT.

CDR3 amino acids: CASRGYREGSYEQYF. In DNA, the CDR3 is TGTGCCAGCCGAGGTTACAGGGAAGGCTCCTACGAGCAGTACTTC. The chain couples TRBV11-2 to TRBJ2-7, with D possibly being TRBD1 (6 bases). The V and J ends lost 8 bases and 0 bases respectively, with 17 bases between them. Germline CDR1 and CDR2: SGHAT and FQNNGV. The CDR3 sequence is 15 residues long.

The chain recombines TRBV2 with TRBJ1-2, with TRBD1 matching over 8 bases. The CDR3 runs 15 residues. Germline V CDR1 and CDR2: SNHLY, FYNNEI. Trimming cost V 2 bases and J 4 bases; bases outside gene matches: 6. Here the CDR3 reads CASSESLGQGYGYTF. The CDR3 nucleotides read TGTGCCAGCAGTGAATCGCTTGGACAGGGCTATGGCTACACCTTC.

The rearrangement links TRBV5-4 to TRBJ2-3; tentatively, D is TRBD1 or TRBD2 (7 bases each). The CDR3 spans 16 residues. Germline values: CDR1 SGHNT, CDR2 YYREEE (reference sequence). Trimming removed 4 bases from V and 4 bases from J, with 19 bases in between. CDR3 sequence: CASSPPGGERADTQYF. In nucleotides, the CDR3 is TGTGCCAGCAGCCCCCCAGGGGGGGAGAGGGCAGATACGCAGTATTTT.

The chain combines TRBV9 with TRBJ2-1; no clear D. Between the trimmed V and J ends, which lost 2 bases and 5 bases, there was a span of 14 bases. The CDR3 is 15 residues long. From germline, CDR1 is SGDLS and CDR2 YYNGEE. The CDR3 reads CASSVRGSSNNEQFF. The CDR3 DNA reads as TGTGCCAGCAGCGTTCGTGGCTCGAGCAACAATGAGCAGTTCTTC.

The rearrangement links TRBV10-3 to TRBJ2-7; D call uncertain. V was shortened by 11 bases and J by 2 bases, with 13 bases between the two germline ends. This CDR3 contains 12 residues. Germline V CDR1 and CDR2: ENHRY, SYGVKD. The DNA for the CDR3 is TGTGCCGTGCAGAGGAGCCCCTACGAGCAGTACTTC. Amino acids: CAVQRSPYEQYF.

The CDR3 is CASSYPDRPTEAFF. DNA of the CDR3: TGTGCCAGCAGTTACCCCGACAGGCCGACTGAAGCTTTCTTT. The chain joins TRBV2 to TRBJ1-1; tentative D call: TRBD1 (6 bases). From germline, CDR1 is SNHLY and CDR2 FYNNEI. V lost 5 bases and J lost 5, with 15 bases in between. This CDR3 spans 14 amino acids.